This TCR beta chain emerged from a study of T-cell memory formation after mild COVID-19. Study-wide results and limits: Contracting CD4+ clones lay largely in CM and EM, with CD8+ ones residing in EMRA. Clones that got smaller from day 15 to 85 had even CD4/CD8, while clones growing later tipped toward CD4+.

TCRdb reprocessed the 5' RACE reads with MiXCR, giving one entry per CDR3 protein. The repertoire includes more than 350,000 distinct CDR3 sequences, under 25% of them detected once, and approximately 12% sits in the top ten. Regarding this clonotype: Its antigen remains unknown.

J gave up 8 bases and V 3 bases, and 11 bases lay outside the gene matches. The V gene's germline CDR1 is DFQATT and CDR2 SNEGSKA (reference sequence). This CDR3 contains 15 residues. The TCR comes from an adult woman who had mild COVID-19 (a few samples of this study predate the infection). Cell type and time point are not known. Sequencing used PBMCs or a T cell subset sorted from them (not recorded which). The rearrangement links TRBV20-1 to TRBJ1-4, with 8 positions matching TRBD1. The CDR3 spells CSARTGEASYEKLFF. Written as DNA, the CDR3 is TGCAGTGCTAGGACAGGGGAGGCGTCGTACGAAAAACTGTTTTTT.